These 25 T cell receptor beta chains were sequenced from one sample in a study of beta chain features in type 1 diabetes. Isolated RNA was reverse transcribed in full, so expressed TCRB transcripts were sequenced. TCRdb's copy holds only in-frame clones and misses some; the assay was immunoSEQ multiplex PCR. The sample lists roughly 450,000 clones, roughly 10% occurring once. The sample consisted of naive CD4+ T cells from blood. The receptors here all came from a woman aged 18-35 years in good health.

V gene TRBV5-6 combines with J gene TRBJ2-3; 7 positions match TRBD1. CDR1 and CDR2 (germline): SGHDT, YYEEEE. The CDR3 is 13 amino acids. V trimming: 5 bases; J trimming: 3 bases; junction bases outside the gene matches: 3. CDR3 DNA sequence: TGTGCCAGCAGACAGGGGTGGACAGATACGCAGTATTTT. Residues: CASRQGWTDTQYF.

This clone was detected a few times. This chain joins TRBV25-1 and TRBJ2-3, with 7 bases fitting TRBD1. V gave up 3 bases and J gave up 1 base; unmatched junction bases: 7. The CDR3 length is 16 residues. Germline V gene sequence: CDR1 MGHDK, CDR2 SYGVNS. CDR3 residues: CASSEPQGSGTDTQYF. CDR3 DNA sequence: TGTGCCAGCAGTGAGCCACAGGGGAGTGGCACAGATACGCAGTATTTT.

The chain is built from TRBV9 and TRBJ2-1, with 7 bases aligning to TRBD2. Trimming cost V 0 bases and J 13 bases; bases outside gene matches: 16. The CDR3 extends over 16 amino acids. The germline CDR1 and CDR2 sequences are SGDLS and YYNGEE. The CDR3 nucleotides are TGTGCCAGCAGCGTAGGGCCCCTTTGGACTAGTAATATCCAGTTCTTC. As protein: CASSVGPLWTSNIQFF.

The genes are TRBV5-4 and TRBJ2-7, with 10 bases fitting TRBD1. From germline, CDR1 is SGHNT and CDR2 YYREEE (reference sequence). Unmatched junction bases numbered 9, after V lost 7 bases and J lost 5 bases. The CDR3 is 14 residues long. This chain's CDR3 is CASAPRTGGHEQYF. The CDR3 DNA follows: TGTGCCAGCGCCCCGCGGACAGGGGGGCACGAGCAGTACTTC. Full variable domain (missing parts from reference TRBV5-4 and TRBJ2-7): ETGVTQSPTHLIKTRGQQVTLRCSSQSGHNTVSWYQQALGQGPQFIFQYYREEENGRGNFPPRFSGLQFPNYSSELNVNALELDDSALYLCASAPRTGGHEQYFGPGTRLTVT.

J is TRBJ2-7 and V is TRBV7-2; D ambiguous. The CDR3 runs to 13 residues. V was cut by 4 bases and J by 2 bases, with 9 bases left in between. Germline V lookup: CDR1 SGHTA, CDR2 FQGNSA. The CDR3 DNA is TGTGCCAGCAGCTCCCGTCCGGCCTACGAGCAGTACTTC. Protein product: CASSSRPAYEQYF.

The chain has TRBV4-3 and TRBJ2-4; D possibly matches TRBD1 or TRBD2 (5 bases each). The CDR3 loop spans 17 amino acids. V lost 4 bases, J lost 5 bases, and 21 bases lay in between. CDR1 is LGHNA and CDR2 is YSLEER in the germline V gene. As DNA, the CDR3 is TGCGCCAGCAGCCGGTATATTGGCAGGGAGTTCCAAAACATTCAGTACTTC. This gives the protein CASSRYIGREFQNIQYF.

This chain joins TRBV9 and TRBJ2-5, with a weak D call TRBD2 (7 bases). This CDR3 contains 15 residues. Germline V gene sequence: CDR1 SGDLS, CDR2 YYNGEE. With 4 bases removed from V and 3 bases from J, the gap between germline ends came to 16 bases. The CDR3 region is CASSFGGGPKETQYF. The CDR3 DNA reads TGTGCCAGCAGCTTCGGCGGGGGCCCTAAAGAGACCCAGTACTTC.

The J gene is TRBJ2-1, the V gene TRBV9, with 7 bases aligning to TRBD1. CDR1 is SGDLS, CDR2 YYNGEE, per germline. J lost 3 bases, V lost 0 bases, and 0 bases had no gene match. The CDR3 sequence is 14 residues long. This CDR3 is CASSVGQGYNEQFF. The CDR3 DNA reads TGTGCCAGCAGCGTAGGACAGGGCTACAATGAGCAGTTCTTC.

V and J are TRBV5-1 and TRBJ2-4, with D possibly being TRBD1 (6 bases). The germline V gene has CDR1 SGHRS and CDR2 YFSETQ. V was clipped by 4 bases and J by 0 bases, with 17 bases between them. The CDR3 extends over 17 amino acids. The CDR3 DNA follows: TGCGCCAGCAGCCCGGAACAGGGATTGGTAGCCAAAAACATTCAGTACTTC. Protein sequence: CASSPEQGLVAKNIQYF.

The chain is built from TRBV7-9 and TRBJ1-3, with D perhaps TRBD1 (5 bases). The CDR3 extends over 13 amino acids. Germline-derived CDR1 and CDR2 are SEHNR and FQNEAQ (reference sequence). V lost 5 bases and J lost 8, with 13 bases in between. In nucleotides, the CDR3 is TGTGCCAGCAGCCTCGTCCTGGGGCACACCATATATTTT. This encodes CASSLVLGHTIYF.

This clone turned up a few times. This chain joins TRBV7-3 and TRBJ2-1; 11 nucleotides line up with TRBD2. The V gene's germline CDR1 is SGHTA and CDR2 FQGTGA. The CDR3 runs 16 residues. V was pared by 5 bases and J by 4 bases, with 7 bases of the junction left unmatched. The CDR3: CASSPRASGRYNEQFF. The DNA for the CDR3 is TGTGCCAGCAGCCCCCGGGCTAGCGGGAGGTACAATGAGCAGTTCTTC. Using reference TRBV7-3 and TRBJ2-1 for the parts outside the CDR3, the full variable domain is GAGVSQTPSNKVTEKGKYVELRCDPISGHTALYWYRQSLGQGPEFLIYFQGTGAADDSGLPNDRFFAVRPEGSVSTLKIQRTERGDSAVYLCASSPRASGRYNEQFFGPGTRLTVL.

The chain recombines TRBV5-4 with TRBJ2-1; 9 positions agree with TRBD1. The CDR3 has 14 amino acids. Germline V gives CDR1 SGHNT, CDR2 YYREEE (reference sequence). The V and J ends lost 3 bases and 9 bases, in that order; junction bases with no gene match: 7. The CDR3 sequence: CASSSLQGAGEQFF. For the CDR3, the DNA is TGTGCCAGCAGCTCCCTACAGGGGGCCGGTGAGCAGTTCTTC.

This clone was observed a handful of times. The rearrangement uses TRBV15 and TRBJ2-2; maybe TRBD1 (5 bases). Germline V CDR1 and CDR2: LNHNV, YYDKDF (reference sequence). V was shortened by 5 bases and J by 6 bases, with 16 bases between the two germline ends. This CDR3 has 15 residues. This CDR3 reads CATSGDVLTAGELFF. In DNA, the CDR3 is TGTGCCACCAGCGGTGATGTCCTGACAGCCGGGGAGCTGTTTTTT.

This clone turned up a few times. V gene TRBV7-9 combines with J gene TRBJ1-2; the D gene is possibly TRBD1 (6 bases). The CDR3 loop spans 14 amino acids. Per the germline V gene, CDR1 is SEHNR and CDR2 is FQNEAQ (reference sequence). With 6 bases removed from V and 2 bases from J, the gap between germline ends came to 13 bases. The CDR3 loop is CASRRQDPNYGYTF. The CDR3 DNA follows: TGTGCCAGCAGACGACAGGATCCGAACTATGGCTACACCTTC.

This chain joins TRBV7-9 and TRBJ2-5; TRBD2 is a possible D gene (5 bases). Germline V gives CDR1 SEHNR, CDR2 FQNEAQ (reference sequence). V dropped 0 bases and J dropped 4 bases, with 12 bases sitting between them. CDR3 length: 15 residues. The CDR3 is CASSLARGAGETQYF. The CDR3 DNA sequence: TGTGCCAGCAGCTTAGCCCGGGGTGCGGGAGAGACCCAGTACTTC.

This clone was counted between two and nine times. The chain joins TRBV20-1 to TRBJ2-7, with TRBD2 as a possible D gene (5 bases). This CDR3 has 11 residues. Deletions cut 2 bases from V and 6 bases from J, with 8 bases between. Germline V gene lookup returns CDR1 DFQATT and CDR2 SNEGSKA (reference sequence). This chain's CDR3 is CSARRGSEQYV. The CDR3 DNA reads as TGCAGTGCTAGAAGAGGGTCCGAGCAGTACGTC.

This clone was recorded a few times. The rearrangement links TRBV9 to TRBJ2-1; 10 bases are a match to TRBD2. V shed 3 bases, J shed 10 bases, and the junction held 4 bases outside the gene matches. Germline assignment: CDR1 SGDLS and CDR2 YYNGEE. The CDR3 is 13 amino acids. CDR3 protein: CASSAGGLAEQFF. DNA of the CDR3: TGTGCCAGCAGCGCCGGGGGACTAGCGGAGCAGTTCTTC.

This chain joins TRBV19 and TRBJ2-7, with unresolved D. V was shortened by 3 bases and J by 2 bases, with 8 bases between the two germline ends. The germline CDR1 and CDR2 sequences are LNHDA and SQIVND (reference sequence). The CDR3 sequence is 13 residues long. CDR3 amino acids: CASSMGSPYEQYF. CDR3 in DNA: TGTGCCAGTAGTATGGGGTCTCCCTACGAGCAGTACTTC.

This clone occurred a few times. The chain recombines TRBV19 with TRBJ1-5; tentative D call: TRBD1 (5 bases). Germline lookup yields CDR1 LNHDA and CDR2 SQIVND (reference sequence). Between the trimmed V and J ends, which lost 1 base and 5 bases, there was a span of 15 bases. This CDR3 is 16 amino acids long. In nucleotides, the CDR3 is TGTGCCAGTAGTATAGGATTTCGGGGGACCCATCAGCCCCAGCATTTT. This encodes CASSIGFRGTHQPQHF.

The chain uses TRBV19 and TRBJ2-7; 8 bases are a match to TRBD2. Germline V CDR1 and CDR2: LNHDA, SQIVND (reference sequence). V lost 9 bases to trimming and J lost 5 bases; unmatched junction nucleotides: 12. The CDR3 has 14 residues. The CDR3 reads CARRTRTSLDEQYF. CDR3 sequence (DNA): TGTGCCAGACGAACCCGGACTAGCTTAGACGAGCAGTACTTC.

In DNA, the CDR3 is TGTGCCATCAGTTCGAGCGGGAGGGGTCCATCGTCCTACAATGAGCAGTTCTTC. Residues: CAISSSGRGPSSYNEQFF. The J gene is TRBJ2-1, the V gene TRBV10-3; 10 bases align to TRBD2. Unmatched junction bases numbered 11, after V lost 5 bases and J lost 1 base. From germline, CDR1 is ENHRY and CDR2 SYGVKD. CDR3 size: 18 residues.

The chain has TRBV11-2 and TRBJ1-1; TRBD1 is a possible D gene (5 bases). Germline values: CDR1 SGHAT, CDR2 FQNNGV. This CDR3 has 13 amino acids. Trimming removed 6 bases from V and 2 bases from J, with 10 bases in between. The CDR3 DNA is TGTGCCAGCAGGACAGAATCTAACACTGAAGCTTTCTTT. Residues: CASRTESNTEAFF.

V and J are TRBV4-3 and TRBJ1-4; D not resolved. The V gene lost 0 bases and the J gene lost 1 base, with 9 bases spanning the gap. Looked up from germline, CDR1 is LGHNA and CDR2 is YSLEER. The CDR3 is 16 residues long. The chain's CDR3 is CASSQDRAGTNEKLFF. DNA for the CDR3: TGCGCCAGCAGCCAAGATAGGGCTGGAACTAATGAAAAACTGTTTTTT.

V usage is TRBV5-4 and J usage is TRBJ2-5; D might be TRBD1 (6 bases). CDR3 size: 16 residues. The V gene lost 0 bases and the J gene lost 5 bases, with 17 bases spanning the gap. The germline CDR1 and CDR2 sequences are SGHNT and YYREEE (reference sequence). DNA of the CDR3: TGTGCCAGCAGCTTGGGAGGAACGGGTAGGGGGGAGACCCAGTACTTC. Amino acids: CASSLGGTGRGETQYF.

This chain links TRBV29-1 with TRBJ2-3; D not certain. From germline, CDR1 is SQVTM and CDR2 ANQGSEA. Trimming cost V 8 bases and J 1 base, with 10 bases left between them. This CDR3 region has 12 residues. The CDR3 nucleotides read TGCAGCCTTACAGTGGGCACAGATACGCAGTATTTT. It translates to CSLTVGTDTQYF.